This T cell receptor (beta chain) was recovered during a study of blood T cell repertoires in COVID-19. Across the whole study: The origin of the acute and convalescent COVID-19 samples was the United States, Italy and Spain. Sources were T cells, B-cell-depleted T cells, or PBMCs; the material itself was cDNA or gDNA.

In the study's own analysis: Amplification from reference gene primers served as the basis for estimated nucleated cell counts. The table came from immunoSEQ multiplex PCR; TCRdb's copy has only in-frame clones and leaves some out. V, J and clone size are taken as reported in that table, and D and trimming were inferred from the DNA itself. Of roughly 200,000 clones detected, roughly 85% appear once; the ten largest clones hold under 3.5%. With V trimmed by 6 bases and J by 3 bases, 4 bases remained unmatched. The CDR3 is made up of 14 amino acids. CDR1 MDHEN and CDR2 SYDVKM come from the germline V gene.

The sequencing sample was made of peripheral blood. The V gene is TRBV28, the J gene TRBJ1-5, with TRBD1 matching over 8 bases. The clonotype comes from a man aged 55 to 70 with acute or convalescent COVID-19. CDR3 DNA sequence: TGTGCCAGCAGATGGACAGGGAACAATCAGCCCCAGCATTTT. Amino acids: CASRWTGNNQPQHF. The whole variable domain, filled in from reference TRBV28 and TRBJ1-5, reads DVKVTQSSRYLVKRTGEKVFLECVQDMDHENMFWYRQDPGLGLRLIYFSYDVKMKEKGDIPEGYSVSREKKERFSLILESASTNQTSMYLCASRWTGNNQPQHFGDGTRLSIL.